The rows below give T cell receptor beta chains drawn from one sample of a study of T cell responses to AZD1222 COVID-19 vaccine. Repertoires were generated with immunoSEQ multiplex PCR, while TCRdb's copy carries only in-frame clones and drops some. The sample lists around 96,000 clones; approximately 91% were seen once. The sample in question was peripheral blood, obtained on day 0 of AZD1222 vaccination. The receptors originated from an adult in good health. Both conserved end residues are part of each CDR3. D genes are given only for firm matches. For some rows the clone size is stated as once, few or many, or as a class when expanded; others skip it.

clone size	V gene	J gene	D gene	CDR3 DNA	CDR3 protein
-	TRBV6-5	TRBJ2-3	-	TGTGCCAGCAGAAGGGACGCCACAGATACGCAGTATTTT	CASRRDATDTQYF
-	TRBV5-1	TRBJ1-1	-	TGCGCCAGCAGCCTATGGGGACACGAAAGAGGCACTGAAGCTTTCTTT	CASSLWGHERGTEAFF
-	TRBV7-8	TRBJ1-1	TRBD1	TGTGCCAGCAGCTCCCAATTTAGGACAGGGAACACTGAAGCTTTCTTT	CASSSQFRTGNTEAFF
-	TRBV12-5	TRBJ2-1	-	TGTGCTAGTGGTCGCTCCGGGCTTGAGCAGTTCTTC	CASGRSGLEQFF
-	TRBV2	TRBJ1-2	-	TGTGCCAGCTACAGGGTTAACTATGGCTACACCTTC	CASYRVNYGYTF
-	TRBV11-3	TRBJ1-1	-	TGTGCCAGCAGCTTAGACGGGGTAGGAGGAGCTTTCTTT	CASSLDGVGGAFF
-	TRBV7-2	TRBJ1-1	-	TGTGCCAGCAGCTTAGTGGGTCGCAACACTGAAGCTTTCTTT	CASSLVGRNTEAFF
-	TRBV2	TRBJ1-4	-	TGTGCCAGCAGTGCCGGACGGGCAACTAATGAAAAACTGTTTTTT	CASSAGRATNEKLFF
-	TRBV4-3	TRBJ1-5	-	TGCGCCAGCAGCCAGCACTGGAGGGGCAATCAGCCCCAGCATTTT	CASSQHWRGNQPQHF
-	TRBV29-1	TRBJ1-1	-	TGCAGCGTTGTTAGTATAGGGATTGAAGCTTTCTTT	CSVVSIGIEAFF
-	TRBV11-2	TRBJ1-5	-	TGTGCCAGCTCCCGGGGGGACGGGAACAATCAGCCCCAGCATTTT	CASSRGDGNNQPQHF
once	TRBV6-1	TRBJ2-6	-	TGTGCCAGCAGTGAAGTCAGGGCGTCTGGGGCCAACGTCCTGACTTTC	CASSEVRASGANVLTF
few	TRBV14	TRBJ1-6	-	TGTGCCAGCAGCCAGGGCAGGTATAATTCACCCCTCCACTTT	CASSQGRYNSPLHF
-	TRBV28	TRBJ1-4	-	TGTGCCATACGGGCAGGGAGGGCAACTAATGAAAAACTGTTTTTT	CAIRAGRATNEKLFF
-	TRBV3-1/TRBV3-2	TRBJ2-3	-	TGTGCCAGCAGCCAAGAGCCTATAACGAGGGGTACGCAGTATTTT	CASSQEPITRGTQYF
-	TRBV7-8	TRBJ1-1	-	TGTGCCAGCAGCTTAGGTGTCGGGGGTCTGGCTTTCTTT	CASSLGVGGLAFF
-	TRBV28	TRBJ2-4	-	TGTGCCAGCAGTCCCCTTCCCTTGAGAGCCATTCAGTACTTC	CASSPLPLRAIQYF
-	TRBV3-1/TRBV3-2	TRBJ2-1	-	TGTGCCAGCAGCCAAAGGGACAATGAGCAGTTCTTC	CASSQRDNEQFF
-	TRBV19	TRBJ2-1	TRBD2	TGTGCCAGTAGTATCTCTAGCGGGGGGGACGGGCAGTTCTTC	CASSISSGGDGQFF
-	TRBV10-3	TRBJ2-7	-	TGTGCCATCAGTGAGGGCCCCTACGAGCAGTACTTC	CAISEGPYEQYF
-	TRBV7-3	TRBJ1-1	-	TGTGCCAGCAGCTTAACGGGAGGTACTGAAGCTTTCTTT	CASSLTGGTEAFF
-	TRBV6-1	TRBJ1-2	-	TGTGCCAGCAGTGAAAGTCACAGAAGCTATGGCTACACCTTC	CASSESHRSYGYTF
-	TRBV10-2	TRBJ1-6	-	TGCGCCAGCAGTGAGGCGGAGTGGGCAGGGTATAATTCACCCCTCCACTTT	CASSEAEWAGYNSPLHF
-	TRBV2	TRBJ2-5	TRBD2	TGTGCCAGCACGTCTAGCGGGGGGGCCATTGAGACCCAGTACTTC	CASTSSGGAIETQYF
few	TRBV20-1	TRBJ2-3	TRBD2	TGCAGTGCTAGTAAGAGCGGGGGGCCTCCAGATACGCAGTATTTT	CSASKSGGPPDTQYF